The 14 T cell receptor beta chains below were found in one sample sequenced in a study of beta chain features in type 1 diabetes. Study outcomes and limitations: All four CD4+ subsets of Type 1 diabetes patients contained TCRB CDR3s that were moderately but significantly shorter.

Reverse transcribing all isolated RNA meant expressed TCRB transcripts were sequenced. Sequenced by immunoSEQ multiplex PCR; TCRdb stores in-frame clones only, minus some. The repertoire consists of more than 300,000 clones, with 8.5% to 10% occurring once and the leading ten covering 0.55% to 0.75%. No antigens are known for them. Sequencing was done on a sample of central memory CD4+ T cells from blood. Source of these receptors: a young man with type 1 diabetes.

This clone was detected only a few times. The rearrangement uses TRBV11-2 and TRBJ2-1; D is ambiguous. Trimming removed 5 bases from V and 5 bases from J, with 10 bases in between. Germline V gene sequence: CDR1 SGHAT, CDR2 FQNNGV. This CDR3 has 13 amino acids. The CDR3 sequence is CASSIGPNNEQFF. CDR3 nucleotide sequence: TGTGCCAGCAGCATTGGGCCCAACAATGAGCAGTTCTTC.

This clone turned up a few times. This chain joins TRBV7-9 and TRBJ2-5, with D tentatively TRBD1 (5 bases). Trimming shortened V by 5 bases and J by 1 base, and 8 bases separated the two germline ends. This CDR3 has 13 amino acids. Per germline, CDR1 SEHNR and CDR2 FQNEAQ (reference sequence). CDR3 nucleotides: TGTGCCAGCAGCCGACAGTTCCAAGAGACCCAGTACTTC. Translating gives CASSRQFQETQYF.

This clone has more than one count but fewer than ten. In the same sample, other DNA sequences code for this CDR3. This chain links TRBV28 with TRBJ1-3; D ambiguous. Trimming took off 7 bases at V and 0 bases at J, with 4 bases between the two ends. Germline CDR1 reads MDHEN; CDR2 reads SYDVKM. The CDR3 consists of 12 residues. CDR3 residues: CASMDSGNTIYF. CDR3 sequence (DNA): TGTGCCAGCATGGACTCTGGAAACACCATATATTTT.

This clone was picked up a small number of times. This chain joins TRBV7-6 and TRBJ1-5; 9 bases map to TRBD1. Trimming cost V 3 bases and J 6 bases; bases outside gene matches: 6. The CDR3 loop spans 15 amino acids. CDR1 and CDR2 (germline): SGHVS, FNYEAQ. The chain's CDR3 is CASSFRTGEGQPQHF. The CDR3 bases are TGTGCCAGCAGCTTCCGGACAGGGGAAGGTCAGCCCCAGCATTTT.

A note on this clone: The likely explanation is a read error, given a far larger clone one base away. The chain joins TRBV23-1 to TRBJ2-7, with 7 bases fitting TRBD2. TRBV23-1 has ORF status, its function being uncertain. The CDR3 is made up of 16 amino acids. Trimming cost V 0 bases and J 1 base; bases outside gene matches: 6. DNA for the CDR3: TGCGCCAGCAGTCAATCGGGGGGGACCGAATCCTACGAGCAGTACTTC. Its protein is CASSQSGGTESYEQYF.

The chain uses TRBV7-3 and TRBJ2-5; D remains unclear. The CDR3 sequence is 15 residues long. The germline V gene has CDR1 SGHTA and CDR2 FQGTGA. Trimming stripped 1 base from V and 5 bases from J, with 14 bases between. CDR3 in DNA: TGTGCCAGCAGCTTAAGCGGCCTAGTCGTGGAGACCCAGTACTTC. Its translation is CASSLSGLVVETQYF.

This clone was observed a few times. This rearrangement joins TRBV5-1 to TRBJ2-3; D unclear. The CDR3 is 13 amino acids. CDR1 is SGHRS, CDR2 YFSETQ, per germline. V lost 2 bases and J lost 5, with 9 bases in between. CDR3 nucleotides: TGCGCCAGCAGCTTCGATATTAAAGATACGCAGTATTTT. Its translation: CASSFDIKDTQYF.

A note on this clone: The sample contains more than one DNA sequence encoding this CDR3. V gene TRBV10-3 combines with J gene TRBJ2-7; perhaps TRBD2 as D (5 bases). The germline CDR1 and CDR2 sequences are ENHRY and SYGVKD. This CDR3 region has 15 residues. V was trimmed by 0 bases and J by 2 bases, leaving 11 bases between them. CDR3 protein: CAISESVEGAYEQYF. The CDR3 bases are TGTGCCATCAGTGAGTCGGTCGAGGGCGCCTACGAGCAGTACTTC.

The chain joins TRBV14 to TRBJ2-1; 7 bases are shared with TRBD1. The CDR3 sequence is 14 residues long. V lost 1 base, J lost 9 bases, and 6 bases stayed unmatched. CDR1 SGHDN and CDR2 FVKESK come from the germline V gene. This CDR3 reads CASSQGQGNLEQFF. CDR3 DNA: TGTGCCAGCAGCCAAGGACAGGGTAATCTTGAGCAGTTCTTC.

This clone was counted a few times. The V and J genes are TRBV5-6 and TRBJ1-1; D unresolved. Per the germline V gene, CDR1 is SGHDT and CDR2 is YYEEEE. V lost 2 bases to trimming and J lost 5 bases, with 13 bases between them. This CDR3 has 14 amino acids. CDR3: CASSFTGRETEAFF. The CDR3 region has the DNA TGTGCCAGCAGCTTTACTGGGAGAGAAACTGAAGCTTTCTTT.

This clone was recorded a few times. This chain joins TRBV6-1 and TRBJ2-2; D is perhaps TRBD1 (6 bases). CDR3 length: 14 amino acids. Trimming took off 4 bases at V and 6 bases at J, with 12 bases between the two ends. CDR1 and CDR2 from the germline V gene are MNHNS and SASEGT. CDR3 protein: CASSGTVEPGELFF. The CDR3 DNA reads TGTGCCAGCAGTGGGACAGTGGAGCCCGGGGAGCTGTTTTTT.

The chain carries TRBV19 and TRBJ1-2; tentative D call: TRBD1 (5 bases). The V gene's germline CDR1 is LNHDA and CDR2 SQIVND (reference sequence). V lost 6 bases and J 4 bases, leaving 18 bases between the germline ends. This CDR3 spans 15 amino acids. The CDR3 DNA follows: TGTGCCAGTAGCCAGACCAGGGACGGAGTCTATGGCTACACCTTC. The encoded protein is CASSQTRDGVYGYTF.

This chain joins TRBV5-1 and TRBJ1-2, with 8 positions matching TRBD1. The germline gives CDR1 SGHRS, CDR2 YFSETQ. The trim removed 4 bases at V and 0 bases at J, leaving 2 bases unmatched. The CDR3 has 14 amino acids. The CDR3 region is CASSLDRANYGYTF. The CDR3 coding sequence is TGCGCCAGCAGCCTGGACAGGGCTAACTATGGCTACACCTTC.

CDR3 amino acids: CASSKAAGTAYEQYF. CDR3 nucleotide sequence: TGTGCCAGCAGCAAAGCTGCCGGGACAGCCTACGAGCAGTACTTC. V is TRBV21-1 and J is TRBJ2-7; whether TRBD1, the table's D call, matches the DNA was not checked. TRBV21-1 counts as a pseudogene. CDR3 length equals 15 residues.